This T cell receptor beta chain came from a study of persistence of HIV-infected CD4 T cells. Study-wide results and limits: CMV- and Gag-responding cells had lower TCRbeta richness than CD3/CD28-responding cells.

Comment on this clone: The antigen remains unidentified.

The CDR3 is made up of 13 amino acids. The V end lost 0 bases, the J end lost 10 bases, and 11 bases lay between the germline ends. CDR1 and CDR2 from the germline V gene are SGHRS and YFSETQ. Sequencing used immunoSEQ version 4 in survey mode. Clones were sequenced by immunoSEQ multiplex PCR, and TCRdb holds only the in-frame ones, with some missing. The sample records over 35,000 clones, 90% to 95% being singletons. Anti-CD3/anti-CD28 beads served as a nonspecific positive control stimulus. Responding CD4+ T cells were sorted by upregulation of both CD40 ligand and CD69. Inclusion required CMV-positive serology and CD4+ counts above 400 cells/uL.

The TCR comes from an adult man with HIV who was CMV-seropositive. V gene TRBV5-1 combines with J gene TRBJ2-1; D not resolved. The input for sequencing was CD4+ T cells sorted from PBMCs after 18-hour stimulation, taken from a patient who received antiretroviral therapy. The CDR3 DNA reads TGCGCCAGCAGCTTGGAACTCGGCGCAGAGCAGTTCTTC. Its translation is CASSLELGAEQFF.